These 20 T cell receptor beta chains came from one sample sequenced in a study of blood T cell repertoires in COVID-19. Assay: immunoSEQ multiplex PCR; the TCRdb copy retains only in-frame clones and omits some. The table shows around 99,000 clones, with 60% to 85% occurring only once. The sample taken for sequencing was peripheral blood. The receptors shown here come from an elderly woman with active or convalescent COVID-19.

The chain links TRBV11-2 to TRBJ1-4; TRBD1 might be the D (6 bases). The V end lost 5 bases, the J end lost 5 bases, and 15 bases lay between the germline ends. The germline V gene has CDR1 SGHAT and CDR2 FQNNGV. There are 15 residues in the CDR3. CDR3 loop: CASSAHRASNEKLFF. In nucleotides, the CDR3 is TGTGCCAGCAGCGCCCACAGGGCTTCCAATGAAAAACTGTTTTTT.

The chain carries TRBV1 and TRBJ2-7; the D segment call TRBD2 is taken from the table without a DNA check. TRBV1 counts as a pseudogene. This CDR3 region has 13 residues. The CDR3 loop reads CTSSRSGKDEQYF. CDR3 nucleotides: TGCACCAGCAGCCGGTCCGGGAAGGACGAGCAGTACTTC.

This chain uses TRBV12-3 or TRBV12-4 with TRBJ1-5; D may be TRBD1 (5 bases). The CDR3 is made up of 13 amino acids. V gave up 1 base and J gave up 5 bases, with 6 bases separating them. The CDR3 DNA reads as TGTGCCAGCAGTTTAGGGGGGGATCAGCCCCAGCATTTT. Translated, it gives CASSLGGDQPQHF.

The rearrangement uses TRBV7-9 and TRBJ1-3; perhaps TRBD1 as D (5 bases). The CDR3 is made up of 13 amino acids. Trimming pared 8 bases from V and 0 bases from J, leaving 8 bases between. Germline V CDR1 and CDR2: SEHNR, FQNEAQ (reference sequence). CDR3 amino acids: CASGGSSGNTIYF. The DNA of the CDR3 is TGTGCCAGCGGGGGGAGCTCTGGAAACACCATATATTTT.

This chain links TRBV5-8 with TRBJ2-2; the match to TRBD1 covers 10 bases. J lost 5 bases, V lost 5 bases, and 6 bases had no gene match. This CDR3 contains 15 residues. Germline V gene sequence: CDR1 SGHTS, CDR2 YDEGEE. CDR3 residues: CASRGDRGRTGELFF. CDR3 nucleotide sequence: TGTGCCAGCAGGGGGGACAGGGGCCGTACCGGGGAGCTGTTTTTT. Full variable domain (missing parts from reference TRBV5-8 and TRBJ2-2): EAGVTQSPTHLIKTRGQQATLRCSPISGHTSVYWYQQALGLGLQFLLWYDEGEERNRGNFPPRFSGRQFPNYSSELNVNALELEDSALYLCASRGDRGRTGELFFGEGSRLTVL.

The chain carries TRBV9 and TRBJ2-1; 8 nucleotides match TRBD2. V lost 0 bases, J lost 2 bases, and 1 base stayed unmatched. Germline CDR1 SGDLS, CDR2 YYNGEE. The CDR3 is 15 residues long. The CDR3 reads CASSVGAGAYNEQFF. The CDR3 DNA follows: TGTGCCAGCAGCGTAGGAGCGGGAGCCTACAATGAGCAGTTCTTC.

This clone is a singleton in its sample. The chain joins TRBV21-1 to TRBJ2-1; the D call of TRBD2 is as the table states it, not checked on the DNA. TRBV21-1 is reported as a pseudogene. The CDR3 consists of 16 residues. The CDR3 bases are TGTGCCAGCAGCGAACTCGGGACTAGCGACTACAATGAGCAGTTCTTC. Its translation is CASSELGTSDYNEQFF.

This clone was seen more than once but under ten times. The CDR3, as DNA: TGTGCCAGCAGTTCCGGACTAGCGGGAGGTGTTGAGCAGTTCTTC. Protein product: CASSSGLAGGVEQFF. The chain is built from TRBV6-5 and TRBJ2-1; TRBD2 matches 14 bases. With 4 bases clipped from V and 9 bases from J, the junction kept 5 bases outside the gene matches. Germline CDR1 MNHEY, CDR2 SVGAGI. The CDR3 has 15 amino acids.

This chain links TRBV29-1 with TRBJ2-5; 10 nucleotides line up with TRBD1. This CDR3 comprises 14 residues. Per the germline V gene, CDR1 is SQVTM and CDR2 is ANQGSEA. Trimming at V came to 5 bases and at J to 6 bases, leaving 9 bases not matched to a gene. The CDR3 sequence: CSVMGDRGAKTQYF. CDR3 bases: TGCAGCGTTATGGGGGACAGGGGAGCCAAGACCCAGTACTTC.

The genes are TRBV15 and TRBJ2-5, with 10 nucleotides matching TRBD2. The germline gives CDR1 LNHNV, CDR2 YYDKDF (reference sequence). V trimming: 5 bases; J trimming: 7 bases; junction bases outside the gene matches: 16. The CDR3 is 17 residues long. The chain's CDR3 is CATSGPPSGRADGTQYF. Here the CDR3 DNA reads TGTGCCACCAGCGGACCCCCCAGCGGGAGGGCTGATGGGACCCAGTACTTC.

This chain links TRBV11-3 with TRBJ2-2; D may be TRBD1 (6 bases). This CDR3 is built from 15 residues. Trimming pared 5 bases from V and 6 bases from J, leaving 16 bases between. Looked up from germline, CDR1 is SGHNT and CDR2 is YENEEA. In DNA, the CDR3 is TGTGCCAGCAGCCACAGGGTGAATCGCCCCGGGGAGCTGTTTTTT. Translated: CASSHRVNRPGELFF. The full variable domain, in which reference TRBV11-3 and TRBJ2-2 provide the parts outside the CDR3, is EAGVVQSPRYKIIEKKQPVAFWCNPISGHNTLYWYLQNLGQGPELLIRYENEEAVDDSQLPKDRFSAERLKGVDSTLKIQPAELGDSAVYLCASSHRVNRPGELFFGEGSRLTVL.

This clone came up a few times. This rearrangement joins TRBV18 to TRBJ2-1, with 12 nucleotides matching TRBD2. The V segment lost 1 base and the J segment 0 bases; nucleotides outside the gene matches: 7. The CDR3 length is 19 residues. CDR1 and CDR2 (germline): KGHSH, LQKENI. The CDR3 spells CASSPRASGRDSSYNEQFF. DNA of the CDR3: TGTGCCAGCTCACCACGGGCTAGCGGGAGGGACAGCTCCTACAATGAGCAGTTCTTC.

The chain combines TRBV4-2 with TRBJ2-1; tentative D call: TRBD2 (6 bases). Germline CDR1 and CDR2: LGHNA and YNFKEQ. The CDR3 is made up of 16 amino acids. V gave up 0 bases and J gave up 6 bases, with 15 bases separating them. The CDR3 DNA follows: TGTGCCAGCAGCCAAGAAGTCGTAGCGGCGTTCAATGAGCAGTTCTTC. This gives the protein CASSQEVVAAFNEQFF.

The genes are TRBV1 and TRBJ2-7; the table names TRBD2, a call not compared with the DNA. TRBV1 is labeled a pseudogene. The CDR3 is made up of 17 amino acids. Written as DNA, the CDR3 is TGCACCAGCAGCCAGGTTAGCGGGACCCTGTTTATCTACGAGCAGTACTTC. As protein: CTSSQVSGTLFIYEQYF.

The chain has TRBV7-2 and TRBJ2-7, with 12 bases aligning to TRBD2. The V gene's germline CDR1 is SGHTA and CDR2 FQGNSA. J was trimmed by 4 bases and V by 5 bases; bases with no gene match: 3. The CDR3 contains 14 residues. In DNA, the CDR3 is TGTGCCAGCAGCGGACTAGCGGGGATATACGAGCAGTACTTC. Protein product: CASSGLAGIYEQYF.

The chain is built from TRBV28 and TRBJ1-5, with 7 nucleotides matching TRBD1. CDR1 is MDHEN, CDR2 SYDVKM, per germline. The CDR3 covers 13 residues. The trim removed 5 bases at V and 3 bases at J, leaving 1 base unmatched. This CDR3 reads CASSQGDNQPQHF. DNA of the CDR3: TGTGCCAGCAGTCAGGGGGACAATCAGCCCCAGCATTTT.

The chain joins TRBV7-7 to TRBJ2-1; D perhaps matches TRBD2 (6 bases). The CDR3 spans 11 residues. The germline gives CDR1 SSHAT, CDR2 FNYEAQ (reference sequence). In nucleotides, the CDR3 is TGTGCTAGCGGTACTTACAATGAGCAGTTCTTC. Translated, it gives CASGTYNEQFF.

The chain uses TRBV6-1 and TRBJ1-2; the match to TRBD1 covers 10 bases. Per germline, CDR1 MNHNS and CDR2 SASEGT. The CDR3 spans 15 residues. The J segment lost 8 bases and the V segment lost 1 base, leaving 7 bases of the junction unmatched. The CDR3 here is CASSEGDRGPRGYTF. In DNA, the CDR3 is TGTGCCAGCAGTGAAGGAGACAGGGGGCCTCGAGGCTACACCTTC.

The chain is built from TRBV19 and TRBJ2-1, with a tentative D call TRBD1 (5 bases). Germline V gene lookup returns CDR1 LNHDA and CDR2 SQIVND (reference sequence). The CDR3 has 16 amino acids. The V end was cut by 6 bases, the J end by 1 base, with 16 bases between. CDR3 in amino acids: CASRRGPTASYNEQFF. The DNA of the CDR3 is TGTGCCAGTAGAAGGGGCCCAACGGCTTCCTACAATGAGCAGTTCTTC.

In nucleotides, the CDR3 is TGTGCCAGTAGTATAATGGGGACAGCAACTAATGAAAAACTGTTTTTT. It yields the protein CASSIMGTATNEKLFF. The genes are TRBV19 and TRBJ1-4, with 7 bases matching TRBD1. J lost 0 bases, V lost 2 bases, and 3 bases had no gene match. The CDR3 length is 16 residues. CDR1 and CDR2 from the germline V gene are LNHDA and SQIVND (reference sequence).